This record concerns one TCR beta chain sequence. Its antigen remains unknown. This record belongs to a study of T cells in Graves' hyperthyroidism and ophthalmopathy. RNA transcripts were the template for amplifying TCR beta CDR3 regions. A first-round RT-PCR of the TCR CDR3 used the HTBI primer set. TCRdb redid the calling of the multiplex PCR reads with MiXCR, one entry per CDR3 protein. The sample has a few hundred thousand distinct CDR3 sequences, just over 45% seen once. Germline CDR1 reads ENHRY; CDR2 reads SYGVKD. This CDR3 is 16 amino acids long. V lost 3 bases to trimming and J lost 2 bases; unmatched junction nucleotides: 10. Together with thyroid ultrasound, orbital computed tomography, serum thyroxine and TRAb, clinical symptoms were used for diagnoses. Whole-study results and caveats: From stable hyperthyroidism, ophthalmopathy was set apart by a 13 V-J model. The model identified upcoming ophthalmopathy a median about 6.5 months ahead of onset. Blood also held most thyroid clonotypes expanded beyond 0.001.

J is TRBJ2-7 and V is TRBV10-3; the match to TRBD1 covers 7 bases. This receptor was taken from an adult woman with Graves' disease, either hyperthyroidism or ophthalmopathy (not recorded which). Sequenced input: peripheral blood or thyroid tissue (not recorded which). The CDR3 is CAISDLELTGPYEQYF. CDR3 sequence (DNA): TGTGCCATCAGTGACCTTGAGTTGACAGGGCCCTACGAGCAGTACTTC.